Below are 8 T cell receptor beta chains sequenced from a single sample in a study of OX40 agonist ivuxolimab in advanced cancers. Profiled with immunoSEQ multiplex PCR; TCRdb holds only in-frame clones, not every one. The sample lists around 80,000 clones; more than 80% were seen once. This material consisted of CD4+ or CD8+ T cells sorted from blood, taken in a trial of the OX40 agonist ivuxolimab. The source of these receptors is an adult with an advanced solid tumor such as melanoma, head and neck, liver or kidney cancer.

The rearrangement uses TRBV7-9 and TRBJ1-1, with D tentatively TRBD1 (5 bases). Germline CDR1 reads SEHNR; CDR2 reads FQNEAQ (reference sequence). Trimming stripped 1 base from V and 1 base from J, with 7 bases between. The CDR3 covers 14 residues. The CDR3 protein is CASSLEGENTEAFF. The CDR3 region has the DNA TGTGCCAGCAGCTTAGAAGGGGAGAACACTGAAGCTTTCTTT.

The gene calls are TRBV6-1 and TRBJ1-5; D gene unclear. Germline V lookup: CDR1 MNHNS, CDR2 SASEGT. V shed 2 bases and J shed 4 bases, with 12 bases lying between them. There are 15 residues in the CDR3. The DNA of the CDR3 is TGTGCCAGCAGTGAATGGAGGCCCGGGAATCAGCCCCAGCATTTT. It codes for CASSEWRPGNQPQHF.

The chain recombines TRBV30 with TRBJ1-5; possibly TRBD1 for D (6 bases). The ends were cut back, 4 bases at V and 6 bases at J, with 13 bases in the middle. This CDR3 comprises 13 residues. The V gene's germline CDR1 is GTSNPN and CDR2 SVGIG (reference sequence). CDR3 region: CAWNMQGSQPQHF. The DNA of the CDR3 is TGTGCCTGGAATATGCAGGGGTCTCAGCCCCAGCATTTT.

This clone came up a few times. The chain links TRBV2 to TRBJ2-6; maybe TRBD1 (6 bases). Trimming took off 8 bases at V and 1 base at J, with 12 bases between the two ends. Per the germline V gene, CDR1 is SNHLY and CDR2 is FYNNEI. This CDR3 has 15 amino acids. DNA of the CDR3: TGTGCCAGCTGGGGGCTACCATCTGGGGCCAACGTCCTGACTTTC. This encodes CASWGLPSGANVLTF.

J is TRBJ2-7 and V is TRBV28, with 9 positions matching TRBD2. V was clipped by 6 bases and J by 1 base; unmatched bases: 4. This CDR3 has 14 amino acids. In germline, CDR1 is MDHEN, CDR2 SYDVKM. CDR3 in DNA: TGTGCCAGCAGACCTAGCGGGGAGTCCTACGAGCAGTACTTC. Translated: CASRPSGESYEQYF. Based on the CDR3 plus reference TRBV28 and TRBJ2-7, the full variable domain is DVKVTQSSRYLVKRTGEKVFLECVQDMDHENMFWYRQDPGLGLRLIYFSYDVKMKEKGDIPEGYSVSREKKERFSLILESASTNQTSMYLCASRPSGESYEQYFGPGTRLTVT.

This clone was recorded once. This chain uses TRBV19 with TRBJ2-7, with a possible D match to TRBD1 (6 bases). The CDR3 covers 14 residues. CDR1 and CDR2 (germline): LNHDA, SQIVND (reference sequence). V was trimmed by 4 bases and J by 2 bases, leaving 12 bases between them. CDR3 amino acids: CASSTHRATYEQYF. CDR3 nucleotides: TGTGCCAGTAGTACACACAGGGCAACCTACGAGCAGTACTTC. Complete variable domain (other parts from reference TRBV19 and TRBJ2-7): DGGITQSPKYLFRKEGQNVTLSCEQNLNHDAMYWYRQDPGQGLRLIYYSQIVNDFQKGDIAEGYSVSREKKESFPLTVTSAQKNPTAFYLCASSTHRATYEQYFGPGTRLTVT.

This clone occurred once. The rearrangement joins TRBV7-9 to TRBJ1-1; possibly TRBD1 for D (5 bases). Between the trimmed V and J ends, which lost 4 bases and 4 bases, there was a span of 19 bases. Germline loops: CDR1 SEHNR, CDR2 FQNEAQ (reference sequence). The CDR3 totals 16 residues. The CDR3 DNA is TGTGCCAGCAGCTCAGATGGGGGGTTAGGGGCCACTGAAGCTTTCTTT. This sequence encodes CASSSDGGLGATEAFF.

This clone was detected only once. This chain uses TRBV7-2 with TRBJ2-1; D gene uncertain. The V gene's germline CDR1 is SGHTA and CDR2 FQGNSA. Deletions cut 1 base from V and 3 bases from J, with 10 bases between. This CDR3 has 15 residues. In nucleotides, the CDR3 is TGTGCCAGCAGCTTAGATGGCAATTACTACAATGAGCAGTTCTTC. It encodes CASSLDGNYYNEQFF.